Detailed here is one T cell receptor beta chain. Antigen unknown. The data belong to a study of human CD8 memory T cell subsets. Whole-study findings and limits: This study sequenced T cell receptor beta chains only. The Chao1 estimates suggested that precursor exhausted T cells were less diverse than stem-like memory T cells.

Libraries targeted TCR beta using 5' RACE with UMIs. In the original workflow: Each TCR beta library held between 3,000 and 18,000 functional CDR3 beta clonotypes. For each CDR3 protein, TCRdb gives one entry from its re-call of the 5' RACE reads, without DNA. TCRdb's processing, not the authors', yielded these V and J calls. This table lists about 6,700 distinct CDR3 sequences. Early memory CD8+ T cells that were CCR7+ PD-1+ TIGIT+ and had exhausted-like traits were the TPEX cells. The study used negative magnetic separation to enrich total CD8+ T cells. The origin of this receptor is a human donor in good health. Sequences were obtained from CD8+ T cells from PBMCs.

The CDR3: CASSSFLEQGTYEQYF. The genes are TRBV28 and TRBJ2-7; TCRdb indicates TRBD1, and absent DNA this call remains unverified. This CDR3 contains 16 residues. Germline loops: CDR1 MDHEN, CDR2 SYDVKM.